This T cell receptor beta chain was identified during a study of blood T cells in healthy people across ages. Total RNA was isolated from each sample in quantities of at least 5.5 micrograms. Primers used in a second PCR of about 6 to 11 cycles were a sample-barcoded 5' primer and a J-beta primer mix. Each CDR3 protein gets one entry after TCRdb re-called the 5' RACE reads with MiXCR. This table holds around 800,000 distinct CDR3 sequences, 20% to 30% found once. The data were also submitted as part of a second study, on T cells of mothers and their children. From that study: The donors comprised more than 5 children and their three healthy Caucasian mothers. RNA that had been extracted went wholly into cDNA synthesis, at roughly 1.6 ug per 15 ul.

Sequencing input: blood. The TCR originated in a boy under 18 in good health.

In DNA form, the CDR3 reads TGTGCCAGCAGCTTCGGGGCGGTAGGAAACACCATATATTTT. This encodes CASSFGAVGNTIYF. The chain recombines TRBV7-2 with TRBJ1-3; D is perhaps TRBD1 (5 bases). The CDR3 is made up of 14 amino acids. V was shortened by 3 bases and J by 4 bases, with 10 bases between the two germline ends. Germline CDR1 is SGHTA and CDR2 is FQGNSA. Complete variable domain (other parts from reference TRBV7-2 and TRBJ1-3): GAGVSQSPSNKVTEKGKDVELRCDPISGHTALYWYRQSLGQGLEFLIYFQGNSAPDKSGLPSDRFSAERTGGSVSTLTIQRTQQEDSAVYLCASSFGAVGNTIYFGEGSWLTVV.